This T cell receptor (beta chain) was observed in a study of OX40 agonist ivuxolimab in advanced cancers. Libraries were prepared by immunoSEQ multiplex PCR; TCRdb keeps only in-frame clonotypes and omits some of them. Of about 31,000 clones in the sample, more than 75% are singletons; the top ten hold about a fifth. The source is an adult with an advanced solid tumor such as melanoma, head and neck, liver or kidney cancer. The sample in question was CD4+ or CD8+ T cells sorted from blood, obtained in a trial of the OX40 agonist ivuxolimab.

CDR3 in amino acids: CASSQDRLAGRLEQFF. In DNA, the CDR3 is TGCGCCAGCAGCCAAGATAGACTAGCGGGCCGACTGGAGCAGTTCTTC. V gene TRBV4-1 combines with J gene TRBJ2-1; 10 bases line up with TRBD2. J gave up 10 bases and V 0 bases, and 9 bases lay outside the gene matches. The CDR3 contains 16 residues. From germline, CDR1 is MGHRA and CDR2 YSYEKL.